Below, 32 T cell receptor beta chains from the same sample are listed, as sequenced in a study of PD-1 blockade in classical Hodgkin lymphoma. Generated by immunoSEQ multiplex PCR, the TCRdb table keeps only in-frame clones and is missing some. The table records approximately 80,000 clones, about 89% of them present only once. Every patient was affected by relapse after autologous stem cell transplantation, while exposure to brentuximab vedotin was not uniform. The sequencing here drew on peripheral blood mononuclear cells (PBMCs), taken at baseline. All receptors come from a human donor with classical Hodgkin lymphoma.

This rearrangement joins TRBV18 to TRBJ2-5; D may be TRBD1 (5 bases). V lost 1 base and J 2 bases, leaving 8 bases between the germline ends. The CDR3 runs to 14 residues. Germline CDR1 and CDR2: KGHSH and LQKENI. CDR3 loop: CASSPQSGQETQYF. Here the CDR3 DNA reads TGTGCCAGCTCACCACAGTCAGGGCAAGAGACCCAGTACTTC.

This chain uses TRBV19 with TRBJ2-7; the match to TRBD1 covers 12 bases. CDR3 length: 15 amino acids. Germline V gives CDR1 LNHDA, CDR2 SQIVND (reference sequence). J gave up 3 bases and V 1 base, and 1 base lay outside the gene matches. The CDR3 loop is CASSIGDRGHYEQYF. The CDR3, as DNA: TGTGCCAGTAGTATAGGGGACAGGGGGCACTACGAGCAGTACTTC.

The rearrangement uses TRBV5-1 and TRBJ2-7; 7 nucleotides line up with TRBD1. The V gene's germline CDR1 is SGHRS and CDR2 YFSETQ. The CDR3 runs 14 residues. V lost 6 bases and J lost 2; bases outside the gene matches: 8. DNA of the CDR3: TGCGCCAGCACCGCTTTTGACAGGGCCTACGAGCAGTACTTC. It is translated as CASTAFDRAYEQYF.

The V call is TRBV11-2, the J call TRBJ2-1; 12 bases fit TRBD2. V shed 4 bases, J shed 8 bases, and the junction held 18 bases outside the gene matches. This CDR3 has 19 amino acids. Germline V lookup: CDR1 SGHAT, CDR2 FQNNGV. As DNA, the CDR3 is TGTGCCAGCAGCTCCCTAGCGGGAGGGCCGGGGATATTGGAGGATGAGCAGTTCTTC. This translates into CASSSLAGGPGILEDEQFF.

The chain employs TRBV5-1 and TRBJ1-2; D not resolved. V lost 0 bases and J lost 8, with 8 bases in between. CDR1 SGHRS and CDR2 YFSETQ come from the germline V gene. The CDR3 has 12 amino acids. The chain's CDR3 is CASSLGLDGYTF. CDR3 nucleotides: TGCGCCAGCAGCTTGGGCCTGGACGGCTACACCTTC.

V usage is TRBV19 and J usage is TRBJ2-1; 12 bases align to TRBD2. Per the germline V gene, CDR1 is LNHDA and CDR2 is SQIVND (reference sequence). J gave up 9 bases and V 5 bases, and 8 bases lay outside the gene matches. CDR3 size: 15 residues. This CDR3 is CASSVLAGGPGEQFF. The CDR3 DNA is TGTGCCAGTAGTGTCCTAGCGGGAGGGCCAGGTGAGCAGTTCTTC.

The rearrangement uses TRBV18 and TRBJ1-1; maybe TRBD1 (6 bases). Trimming took 2 bases from V and 4 from J, leaving 8 bases between them. Germline lookup yields CDR1 KGHSH and CDR2 LQKENI. The CDR3 totals 13 residues. This CDR3 reads CASSPEGGTEAFF. The DNA of the CDR3 is TGTGCCAGCTCACCAGAGGGGGGCACTGAAGCTTTCTTT.

The chain recombines TRBV7-2 with TRBJ2-5; TRBD2 matches 9 bases. Germline V CDR1 and CDR2: SGHTA, FQGNSA. The CDR3 is made up of 14 amino acids. V lost 5 bases to trimming and J lost 3 bases; unmatched junction nucleotides: 4. The chain's CDR3 is CASSPSGRKETQYF. CDR3 sequence (DNA): TGTGCCAGCAGCCCGAGCGGGAGGAAAGAGACCCAGTACTTC. Looking up the rest from reference TRBV7-2 and TRBJ2-5 gives the full variable domain: GAGVSQSPSNKVTEKGKDVELRCDPISGHTALYWYRQSLGQGLEFLIYFQGNSAPDKSGLPSDRFSAERTGGSVSTLTIQRTQQEDSAVYLCASSPSGRKETQYFGPGTRLLVL.

This chain uses TRBV5-5 with TRBJ2-7; D is ambiguous. The CDR3 runs 13 residues. Trimming shortened V by 2 bases and J by 4 bases, and 10 bases separated the two germline ends. Germline lookup yields CDR1 SGHKS and CDR2 YYEKEE (reference sequence). The CDR3 DNA sequence: TGTGCCAGCAGCTTTGCCCGTCGTTACGAGCAGTACTTC. Translation: CASSFARRYEQYF.

The V call is TRBV2, the J call TRBJ2-5; the D is unclear. Germline V gives CDR1 SNHLY, CDR2 FYNNEI. With 5 bases removed from V and 2 bases from J, the gap between germline ends came to 18 bases. This CDR3 spans 16 amino acids. DNA for the CDR3: TGTGCCAGCAGTTCCTCCACTGGTACGCTGCAAGAGACCCAGTACTTC. It codes for CASSSSTGTLQETQYF.

The V and J genes are TRBV6-6 and TRBJ2-7; D is uncertain. The CDR3 runs 10 residues. Germline V CDR1 and CDR2: MNHNY, SVGAGI (reference sequence). The V end was cut by 6 bases, the J end by 2 bases, with 2 bases between. The CDR3 loop is CASRAYEQYF. The CDR3 DNA follows: TGTGCCAGCAGGGCCTACGAGCAGTACTTC.

The rearrangement joins TRBV18 to TRBJ1-1, with no clear D. This CDR3 comprises 15 residues. Germline CDR1 is KGHSH and CDR2 is LQKENI. Trimming took off 0 bases at V and 0 bases at J, with 8 bases between the two ends. The CDR3 nucleotides are TGTGCCAGCTCACCACCCGTTATTGTGAACACTGAAGCTTTCTTT. Translated, it gives CASSPPVIVNTEAFF.

The chain combines TRBV7-9 with TRBJ2-1; the D gene could be TRBD1 or TRBD2 (5 bases each). The ends were cut back, 5 bases at V and 10 bases at J, with 15 bases in the middle. The CDR3 spans 13 residues. Germline assignment: CDR1 SEHNR and CDR2 FQNEAQ (reference sequence). The CDR3 DNA follows: TGTGCCAGCAGCCCCCTAACTAGGGGAGAGCAGTTCTTC. Translation gives CASSPLTRGEQFF. Full variable domain (rest looked up from reference TRBV7-9 and TRBJ2-1): DTGVSQNPRHKITKRGQNVTFRCDPISEHNRLYWYRQTLGQGPEFLTYFQNEAQLEKSRLLSDRFSAERPKGSFSTLEIQRTEQGDSAMYLCASSPLTRGEQFFGPGTRLTVL.

The CDR3 loop reads CATSGGSGVYQPQHF. CDR3 coding DNA: TGTGCCACCAGCGGAGGATCGGGGGTTTATCAGCCCCAGCATTTT. This rearrangement joins TRBV15 to TRBJ1-5; D is possibly TRBD1 (5 bases). Germline loops: CDR1 LNHNV, CDR2 YYDKDF (reference sequence). Trimming removed 5 bases at V and 5 bases at J, with 16 bases between. CDR3 length equals 15 residues.

This clone was detected a few times. The genes are TRBV7-9 and TRBJ2-2; D gene ambiguous. The CDR3 is 11 residues long. Germline CDR1 is SEHNR and CDR2 is FQNEAQ (reference sequence). V was pared by 11 bases and J by 6 bases, with 10 bases between. Here the CDR3 DNA reads TGTGCCTTTAGTGTGGCCGGGGAGCTGTTTTTT. This encodes CAFSVAGELFF. The full variable domain, its missing parts supplied by reference TRBV7-9 and TRBJ2-2, is DTGVSQNPRHKITKRGQNVTFRCDPISEHNRLYWYRQTLGQGPEFLTYFQNEAQLEKSRLLSDRFSAERPKGSFSTLEIQRTEQGDSAMYLCAFSVAGELFFGEGSRLTVL.

The rearrangement joins TRBV19 to TRBJ1-5; 8 bases align to TRBD1. Germline V gives CDR1 LNHDA, CDR2 SQIVND (reference sequence). V gave up 7 bases and J gave up 0 bases; unmatched junction bases: 5. The CDR3 consists of 15 residues. CDR3: CASKGTGYSNQPQHF. Here the CDR3 DNA reads TGTGCCAGTAAGGGGACAGGCTATAGCAATCAGCCCCAGCATTTT.

The J gene is TRBJ2-6, the V gene TRBV7-2; D possibly matches TRBD1 or TRBD2 (5 bases each). The CDR3 has 19 amino acids. The V gene lost 5 bases and the J gene lost 0 bases, with 20 bases spanning the gap. Germline CDR1 reads SGHTA; CDR2 reads FQGNSA. CDR3 sequence: CASSPSSRLRGSGANVLTF. CDR3 bases: TGTGCCAGCAGCCCCTCTTCGCGACTGAGGGGCTCTGGGGCCAACGTCCTGACTTTC.

The V call is TRBV5-1, the J call TRBJ1-2; no clear D gene. The CDR3 has 13 amino acids. Germline values: CDR1 SGHRS, CDR2 YFSETQ. The V and J ends lost 7 bases and 8 bases respectively, with 18 bases between them. This CDR3 reads CASSSETQEGYTF. The CDR3 DNA sequence: TGCGCCAGCTCCTCTGAGACCCAAGAGGGCTACACCTTC.

The chain carries TRBV29-1 and TRBJ2-2; 7 positions agree with TRBD2. CDR1 and CDR2 from the germline V gene are SQVTM and ANQGSEA. Trimming removed 4 bases from V and 0 bases from J; junction bases left unmatched: 8. The CDR3 is made up of 16 amino acids. This chain's CDR3 is CSVAFGTTANTGELFF. CDR3 sequence (DNA): TGCAGCGTTGCTTTCGGGACTACCGCGAACACCGGGGAGCTGTTTTTT.

In nucleotides, the CDR3 is TGTGCCAGCACCTCCGCCGCCCACGACTACGAGCAGTACTTC. It translates to CASTSAAHDYEQYF. The chain joins TRBV28 to TRBJ2-7, with D uncertain. This CDR3 comprises 14 residues. The V end was cut by 7 bases, the J end by 3 bases, with 16 bases between. CDR1 and CDR2 from the germline V gene are MDHEN and SYDVKM.

The chain has TRBV5-1 and TRBJ2-3, with D perhaps TRBD2 (5 bases). This CDR3 is built from 14 residues. CDR1 is SGHRS and CDR2 is YFSETQ in the germline V gene. Trimming shortened V by 5 bases and J by 4 bases, and 14 bases separated the two germline ends. The CDR3 spells CASRGGPKADTQYF. Here the CDR3 DNA reads TGCGCCAGCAGGGGCGGGCCTAAGGCAGATACGCAGTATTTT.

The V and J genes are TRBV16 and TRBJ2-7; D remains unclear. The germline gives CDR1 KGHSY, CDR2 FQNENV. Trimming removed 5 bases from V and 3 bases from J, with 8 bases in between. The CDR3 has 12 amino acids. The CDR3 DNA reads TGTGCCAGCAGCGACTCAATCTACGAGCAGTACTTC. This codes for CASSDSIYEQYF.

The chain is built from TRBV27 and TRBJ1-5; tentatively, D is TRBD1 (6 bases). Germline V CDR1 and CDR2: MNHEY, SMNVEV (reference sequence). V was trimmed by 8 bases and J by 0 bases, leaving 14 bases between them. There are 15 residues in the CDR3. In nucleotides, the CDR3 is TGTGCCAGCCATGGACAGCCTTATAGCAATCAGCCCCAGCATTTT. The encoded protein is CASHGQPYSNQPQHF.

The chain links TRBV15 to TRBJ1-1; possible D gene TRBD1, 6 bases. The CDR3 length is 14 residues. The germline V gene encodes CDR1 LNHNV and CDR2 YYDKDF (reference sequence). V dropped 0 bases and J dropped 1 base, with 6 bases sitting between them. CDR3 region: CATSREQGNTEAFF. The CDR3 region has the DNA TGTGCCACCAGCAGAGAACAGGGGAACACTGAAGCTTTCTTT.

This clone appeared once. The V call is TRBV5-1, the J call TRBJ2-7, with D possibly matching TRBD1 (5 bases). The CDR3 has 15 amino acids. The germline gives CDR1 SGHRS, CDR2 YFSETQ. Trimming left V 3 bases short and J 3 bases short, with 16 bases between. This CDR3 reads CASSSPDTLGYEQYF. DNA of the CDR3: TGCGCCAGCAGCTCCCCGGACACCCTAGGCTACGAGCAGTACTTC.

The chain joins TRBV9 to TRBJ1-2; the D gene is possibly TRBD1 (5 bases). Germline V gene lookup returns CDR1 SGDLS and CDR2 YYNGEE. Trimming removed 3 bases from V and 4 bases from J, with 13 bases in between. The CDR3 covers 14 residues. CDR3 DNA: TGTGCCAGCAGCGATAGGGGTTCGGGCTATGGCTACACCTTC. Protein product: CASSDRGSGYGYTF.

The V call is TRBV11-2, the J call TRBJ2-1; 13 bases agree with TRBD2. This CDR3 comprises 15 residues. V lost 5 bases and J lost 9; bases outside the gene matches: 7. CDR1 is SGHAT, CDR2 FQNNGV, per germline. CDR3 coding DNA: TGTGCCAGCAGCGCGGGACTAGCGGGGATTTTTGAGCAGTTCTTC. Protein product: CASSAGLAGIFEQFF. Full variable domain (outside the CDR3, taken from reference TRBV11-2 and TRBJ2-1): EAGVAQSPRYKIIEKRQSVAFWCNPISGHATLYWYQQILGQGPKLLIQFQNNGVVDDSQLPKDRFSAERLKGVDSTLKIQPAKLEDSAVYLCASSAGLAGIFEQFFGPGTRLTVL.

V usage is TRBV5-1 and J usage is TRBJ2-1; 12 bases are shared with TRBD2. CDR3 size: 20 residues. V dropped 4 bases and J dropped 0; count of bases not matched to a gene: 14. CDR1 is SGHRS, CDR2 YFSETQ, per germline. CDR3 loop: CASSLLSTSGRTSSYNEQFF. The DNA of the CDR3 is TGCGCCAGCAGCCTGTTATCTACTAGCGGGAGGACCAGCTCCTACAATGAGCAGTTCTTC.

The rearrangement links TRBV28 to TRBJ1-4; D is unclear. CDR3 length: 15 residues. Between the trimmed V and J ends, which lost 6 bases and 0 bases, there was a span of 11 bases. CDR1 is MDHEN and CDR2 is SYDVKM in the germline V gene. In DNA, the CDR3 is TGTGCCAGCAGCCCCTCGGAAGCAACTAATGAAAAACTGTTTTTT. Amino acids: CASSPSEATNEKLFF.

The chain joins TRBV27 to TRBJ2-1; TRBD2 matches at 10 bases. The J segment lost 5 bases and the V segment lost 6 bases, leaving 16 bases of the junction unmatched. CDR3 size: 18 residues. Germline V gene sequence: CDR1 MNHEY, CDR2 SMNVEV (reference sequence). CDR3 sequence reads: CASRKQAGTSERNNEQFF. The CDR3 DNA reads TGTGCCAGCAGGAAACAAGCCGGGACTAGCGAAAGGAACAATGAGCAGTTCTTC.

This clone has only one observation. CDR3 nucleotide sequence: TGCGCCAGCAGCCAAAGGGGTCTGAACACTGAAGCTTTCTTT. This sequence encodes CASSQRGLNTEAFF. The chain employs TRBV4-1 and TRBJ1-1; tentatively, D is TRBD1 (5 bases). The CDR3 spans 14 residues. V was cut by 2 bases and J by 0 bases, with 7 bases left in between. Germline lookup yields CDR1 MGHRA and CDR2 YSYEKL.

The chain links TRBV5-4 to TRBJ1-2; D gene ambiguous. This CDR3 comprises 17 residues. Trimming shortened V by 1 base and J by 0 bases, and 16 bases separated the two germline ends. Per germline, CDR1 SGHNT and CDR2 YYREEE (reference sequence). Here the CDR3 DNA reads TGTGCCAGCAGCTTGCCCTTCAAAGACGGAGCTAACTATGGCTACACCTTC. Amino acids: CASSLPFKDGANYGYTF.